A selection of T cell receptor beta chains follows, all from one sample in a study of cytomegalovirus exposure and HLA in healthy donors. TCRdb's table, derived via immunoSEQ multiplex PCR, lists solely in-frame clones and lacks some. The sample table sets out some 150,000 clones. The sample taken for sequencing was PBMCs. Receptors were obtained from a man aged 35 to 55 in good health and CMV-seronegative. Each CDR3 is given with its conserved first and last residue. The D gene is left open where the match is weak.

- | TRBJ2-5 | TRBV28 | TGTGCCAGCAGTTTAAGACAACTTGGGGAGACCCAGTACTTC | CASSLRQLGETQYF
TRBD1 | TRBJ1-1 | TRBV7-9 | TGTGCCAGCAGCTTAATGGGACAGGGTTCAATTGAAGCTTTCTTT | CASSLMGQGSIEAFF
TRBD2 | TRBJ2-5 | TRBV29-1 | TGCAGCGTTGACGGCCTAGCGGGGGGCAGGCCGTACTTC | CSVDGLAGGRPYF
TRBD2 | TRBJ2-3 | TRBV9 | TGTGCCAGCAGCGGACTAGCTTACCGCACAGATACGCAGTATTTT | CASSGLAYRTDTQYF
- | TRBJ2-1 | TRBV11-2 | TGTGCCAGCAGCTCCGGGGTAGCGTCCTACAATGAGCAGTTCTTC | CASSSGVASYNEQFF
- | TRBJ1-5 | TRBV10-3 | TGTGCCATCAGTGATAGGGGAATCAATCAGCCCCAGCATTTT | CAISDRGINQPQHF
- | TRBJ2-2 | TRBV27 | TGTGCCAGCAGTCCCCCAGGGGTGAACACCGGGGAGCTGTTTTTT | CASSPPGVNTGELFF
- | TRBJ1-1 | TRBV28 | TGTGCCAGCAAAGGACAGTTGAACACTGAAGCTTTCTTT | CASKGQLNTEAFF
TRBD2 | TRBJ2-7 | TRBV27 | TGTGCCAGCAGTTTAGGGGGGGGTGGATCCTACGAGCAGTACTTC | CASSLGGGGSYEQYF
TRBD1 | TRBJ1-2 | TRBV29-1 | TGCAGCGTTGGGGGACAGGGGAACTGGGCTAACTATGGCTACACCTTC | CSVGGQGNWANYGYTF
- | TRBJ2-7 | TRBV19 | TGTGCCAGTAGGGCTCTCGGGTCCGAGCAGTACTTC | CASRALGSEQYF
- | TRBJ1-6 | TRBV10-3 | TGTGCCATCAGCATGAACAGGGTCCGGGGCGATTCACCCCTCCACTTT | CAISMNRVRGDSPLHF
TRBD1 | TRBJ1-4 | TRBV5-1 | TGCGCCAGCAGCCAGACAGGGGGGGCAACTAATGAAAAACTGTTTTTT | CASSQTGGATNEKLFF
- | TRBJ2-7 | TRBV6-6 | TGTGCCAGCAGTTACTCGGGGACTCAGTACTTC | CASSYSGTQYF
TRBD1 | TRBJ1-5 | TRBV2 | TGTGCCAGCAACCAACAGGGGACGGGTCAGCCCCAGCATTTT | CASNQQGTGQPQHF
TRBD1 | TRBJ1-2 | TRBV11-2 | TGTGCCAGCAGCTGGGGACAGGGCCTCAAGAGCTACACCTTC | CASSWGQGLKSYTF
TRBD1 | TRBJ1-2 | TRBV19 | TGTGCCAGTACCCCCTTACAGGGGAGGTATGGCTACACCTTC | CASTPLQGRYGYTF
- | TRBJ2-1 | TRBV5-1 | TGCGCCAGCAGCTCTGGACTAAACAATGAGCAGTTCTTC | CASSSGLNNEQFF
TRBD1 | TRBJ2-7 | TRBV14 | TGTGCCAGCAGCCGATACAGGGGGCTGTGGGGCTACGAGCAGTACTTC | CASSRYRGLWGYEQYF
TRBD1 | TRBJ2-1 | TRBV7-3 | TGTGCCAGCAGCCTGAACGGACAGGGGTCCTACAATGAGCAGTTCTTC | CASSLNGQGSYNEQFF
TRBD1 | TRBJ2-7 | TRBV27 | TGTGCCAGCAGTCGATCACCGGGACAGAACACCTACGAGCAGTACTTC | CASSRSPGQNTYEQYF
- | TRBJ2-5 | TRBV4-2 | TGTGCCAGCAGCCAAGGGCCTTCTAGGGGTGAAGAGACCCAGTACTTC | CASSQGPSRGEETQYF
- | TRBJ1-1 | TRBV6-1 | TGTGCCAGCATGGAGGACACTGAAGCTTTCTTT | CASMEDTEAFF
- | TRBJ2-7 | TRBV5-6 | TGTGCCAGCAGCTTTGAGCGGAGCAGCTACGAGCAGTACTTC | CASSFERSSYEQYF
TRBD2 | TRBJ2-3 | TRBV5-1 | TGCGCCAGCAGGGTAGCGGGGGGCCCCGAGGATACGCAGTATTTT | CASRVAGGPEDTQYF
- | TRBJ2-7 | TRBV10-3 | TGTGCCATCAGTGAGTCGACCTTAGCGCAATCTTCCTACGAGCAGTACTTC | CAISESTLAQSSYEQYF
- | TRBJ1-6 | TRBV7-2 | TGTGCCAGCAGCCGTTGGGGGGGGTTCAATAATTCACCCCTCCACTTT | CASSRWGGFNNSPLHF
- | TRBJ2-7 | TRBV4-3 | TGCGCCAGCAGTCTTGGGGGGACCGGCCACTACGAGCAGTACTTC | CASSLGGTGHYEQYF
- | TRBJ1-5 | TRBV18 | TGTGCCAGCTCACCATCTAGCCCAGGGGATCAGCCCCAGCATTTT | CASSPSSPGDQPQHF
TRBD1 | TRBJ2-5 | TRBV19 | TGTGCCAGTAGTAAAACAGGGGCCCTGCAAGAGACCCAGTACTTC | CASSKTGALQETQYF
- | TRBJ1-4 | TRBV7-2 | TGTGCCAGCAGCCTTCAGGCCGTCAGAACTAATGAAAAACTGTTTTTT | CASSLQAVRTNEKLFF
TRBD2 | TRBJ2-7 | TRBV6-4 | TGTGCCGGTGCCACGAGCGGGGGCAGGAGGGTAAAGAGGGTTGCCTACGAGCAGTACTTC | CAGATSGGRRVKRVAYEQYF